This T cell receptor (beta chain) appears in the sequencing data of a study of human T cells and chemical hapten exposure. Study results and limitations: TCRs exceeding 1 in 1000 frequency stayed unchanged with DPC sensitization.

TCRdb redid the calling of the 5' RACE reads with MiXCR, one entry per CDR3 protein. The top ten hold 1.3% to 1.5% of the sample, which has around 140,000 distinct CDR3 sequences, approximately 4% seen once. The starting material, unfractionated whole blood, was used for total RNA extraction. Germline V lookup: CDR1 SEHNR, CDR2 FQNEAQ (reference sequence). The CDR3 covers 12 residues. Trimming took 4 bases from V and 7 from J, leaving 8 bases between them. Comments on this clonotype: Its antigen remains unidentified.

The source is a female donor in good health. This chain uses TRBV7-9 with TRBJ1-5; D gene ambiguous. The CDR3 region has the DNA TGTGCCAGCAGCTCGAGGGTACAGCCCCAGCATTTT. It specifies CASSSRVQPQHF. Full variable domain (missing parts from reference TRBV7-9 and TRBJ1-5): DTGVSQNPRHKITKRGQNVTFRCDPISEHNRLYWYRQTLGQGPEFLTYFQNEAQLEKSRLLSDRFSAERPKGSFSTLEIQRTEQGDSAMYLCASSSRVQPQHFGDGTRLSIL.